This T cell receptor beta chain emerged from a study of metastatic and nonmetastatic thyroid tumors. This clone was picked up many times. A clone one base away is much larger, so this may be a read error. The CDR3 ends on some other residue instead of the conserved phenylalanine or tryptophan, so this is likely a read error. TCRdb reanalyzed the PCR reads via MiXCR. The sample shows about 43,000 clones, 3% to 3.5% of them seen only once. The CDR3 is 13 amino acids. The V gene end was trimmed by 6 bases and the J gene end by 6 bases; junction bases not matched to a gene: 7. The germline gives CDR1 SGHTA, CDR2 FQGNSA. Patients were all untreated before their thyroid surgery.

The sequence came from a female donor with papillary thyroid cancer or a benign thyroid nodule (not recorded which). Some clones in this sample may be carry-over from other donors' samples. The sequenced sample was blood. The V call is TRBV7-2, the J call TRBJ1-1, with TRBD1 identical over 7 bases. The CDR3 DNA follows: TGTGCCAGCAGTCATCCCCAGGGGGCTGAAGCTTTCTCT. Its protein is CASSHPQGAEAFS.